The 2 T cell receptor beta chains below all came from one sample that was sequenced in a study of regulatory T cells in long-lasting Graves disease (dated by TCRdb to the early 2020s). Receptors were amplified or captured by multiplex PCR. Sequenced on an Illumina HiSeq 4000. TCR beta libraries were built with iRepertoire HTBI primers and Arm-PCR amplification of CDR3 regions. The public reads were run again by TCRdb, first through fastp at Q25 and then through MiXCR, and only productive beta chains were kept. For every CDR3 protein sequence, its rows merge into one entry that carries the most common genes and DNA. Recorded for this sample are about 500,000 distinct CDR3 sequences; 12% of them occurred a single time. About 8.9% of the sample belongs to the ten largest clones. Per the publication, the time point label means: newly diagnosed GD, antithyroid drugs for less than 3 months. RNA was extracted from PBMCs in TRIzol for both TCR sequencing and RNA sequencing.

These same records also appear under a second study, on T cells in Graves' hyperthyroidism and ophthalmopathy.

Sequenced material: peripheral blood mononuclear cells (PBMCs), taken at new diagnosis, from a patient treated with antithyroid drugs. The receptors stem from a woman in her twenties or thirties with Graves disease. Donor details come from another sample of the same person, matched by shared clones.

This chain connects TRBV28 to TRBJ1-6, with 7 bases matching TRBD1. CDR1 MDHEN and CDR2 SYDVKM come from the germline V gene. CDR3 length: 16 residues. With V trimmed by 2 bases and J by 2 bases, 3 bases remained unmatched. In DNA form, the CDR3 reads TGTGCCAGCAGTTTAATCGACAGGGCCTATAATTCACCCCTCCACTTT. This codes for CASSLIDRAYNSPLHF.

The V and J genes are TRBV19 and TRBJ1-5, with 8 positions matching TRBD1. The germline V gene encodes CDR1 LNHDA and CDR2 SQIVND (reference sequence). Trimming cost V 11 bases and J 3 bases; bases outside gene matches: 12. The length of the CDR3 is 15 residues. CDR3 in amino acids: CAGGPGTGNNQPQHF. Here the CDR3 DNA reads TGTGCCGGCGGACCCGGGACAGGTAACAATCAGCCCCAGCATTTT.